Listed below are T cell receptor beta chains from one sample, sequenced in a study of CD8 T cells in ankylosing spondylitis. TCRdb recomputed calls from the 5' RACE reads with MiXCR, one row per CDR3 protein. The sample has just over 350,000 distinct CDR3 sequences, 20% seen once. Sample: blood, either unsorted or a sorted T cell fraction (not recorded which). Receptors were obtained from a male donor with ankylosing spondylitis or in good health (not recorded which). CDR3s include the opening cysteine and the closing phenylalanine or tryptophan. Fields, in order: D gene, clone size, V gene, CDR3 length, J gene, CDR3 protein, CDR3 DNA. The D gene is left open where the match is weak. Size tells how often a clone was seen (once, few, many) or the class of an expanded clone, and some rows leave it out.

d_gene: .; abundance: .; v_gene: TRBV27; len: 14; j_gene: TRBJ1-5; CDR3aa: CASSFGGGDQPQHF; CDR3nt: TGTGCCAGCAGTTTTGGGGGAGGGGATCAGCCCCAGCATTTT
d_gene: .; abundance: .; v_gene: TRBV25-1; len: 13; j_gene: TRBJ2-7; CDR3aa: CASSDFEGHEQYF; CDR3nt: TGTGCCAGCAGTGACTTCGAGGGACACGAGCAGTACTTC
d_gene: TRBD1; abundance: .; v_gene: TRBV19; len: 14; j_gene: TRBJ2-7; CDR3aa: CASSIGTGGYEQYF; CDR3nt: TGTGCCAGTAGTATCGGGACAGGCGGGTACGAGCAGTACTTC
d_gene: TRBD2; abundance: many; v_gene: TRBV10-1; len: 12; j_gene: TRBJ2-3; CDR3aa: CASSRGADTQYF; CDR3nt: TGCGCCAGCAGCCGGGGGGCAGATACGCAGTATTTT
d_gene: .; abundance: .; v_gene: TRBV2; len: 12; j_gene: TRBJ2-7; CDR3aa: CATPVTSYEQYF; CDR3nt: TGTGCCACCCCGGTCACCTCCTACGAGCAGTACTTC
d_gene: TRBD1; abundance: .; v_gene: TRBV5-6; len: 14; j_gene: TRBJ2-7; CDR3aa: CASSWGQGADEQYF; CDR3nt: TGTGCCAGCAGCTGGGGACAGGGGGCCGACGAGCAGTACTTC
d_gene: TRBD2; abundance: .; v_gene: TRBV11-2; len: 13; j_gene: TRBJ2-3; CDR3aa: CASMSGGTDTQYF; CDR3nt: TGTGCCAGCATGAGCGGGGGCACAGATACGCAGTATTTT
d_gene: TRBD1; abundance: many; v_gene: TRBV10-3; len: 15; j_gene: TRBJ2-3; CDR3aa: CAISDNRGDTDTQYF; CDR3nt: TGTGCCATCAGTGATAACAGGGGCGACACAGATACGCAGTATTTT
d_gene: .; abundance: .; v_gene: TRBV7-9; len: 14; j_gene: TRBJ2-2; CDR3aa: CATETDLNTGELFF; CDR3nt: TGTGCCACGGAGACGGACCTGAACACCGGGGAGCTGTTTTTT
d_gene: .; abundance: .; v_gene: TRBV12-3/TRBV12-4; len: 15; j_gene: TRBJ2-5; CDR3aa: CASKNTRSLGETQYF; CDR3nt: TGTGCCAGCAAAAATACTCGGAGCCTTGGAGAGACCCAGTACTTC
d_gene: .; abundance: few; v_gene: TRBV20-1; len: 13; j_gene: TRBJ2-2; CDR3aa: CSARSPLAGELFF; CDR3nt: TGCAGTGCTAGGTCTCCCTTGGCCGGGGAGCTGTTTTTT
d_gene: .; abundance: .; v_gene: TRBV6-1; len: 13; j_gene: TRBJ2-7; CDR3aa: CASSASVSYEQYF; CDR3nt: TGTGCCAGCAGTGCTAGCGTCTCCTACGAGCAGTACTTC
d_gene: TRBD2; abundance: few; v_gene: TRBV20-1; len: 16; j_gene: TRBJ2-1; CDR3aa: CSARARASGRDNEQFF; CDR3nt: TGCAGTGCTAGAGCGCGGGCTAGCGGGAGAGACAATGAGCAGTTCTTC
d_gene: TRBD1; abundance: .; v_gene: TRBV20-1; len: 18; j_gene: TRBJ2-7; CDR3aa: CSARDLNRAGTATYEQYF; CDR3nt: TGCAGTGCTAGAGATCTAAATAGAGCCGGGACAGCGACCTACGAGCAGTACTTC
d_gene: .; abundance: many; v_gene: TRBV7-9; len: 12; j_gene: TRBJ1-1; CDR3aa: CASSLSNTEAFF; CDR3nt: TGTGCCAGCAGCCTATCGAACACTGAAGCTTTCTTT
d_gene: .; abundance: .; v_gene: TRBV28; len: 13; j_gene: TRBJ2-7; CDR3aa: CASTPGSGDEQYF; CDR3nt: TGTGCCAGCACCCCGGGGTCTGGGGACGAGCAGTACTTC
d_gene: .; abundance: .; v_gene: TRBV10-3; len: 11; j_gene: TRBJ1-1; CDR3aa: CAISEVGEAFF; CDR3nt: TGTGCCATCAGTGAGGTGGGTGAAGCTTTCTTT
d_gene: TRBD1; abundance: many; v_gene: TRBV4-1; len: 17; j_gene: TRBJ2-3; CDR3aa: CASSPRTGGVDTDTQYF; CDR3nt: TGCGCCAGCAGCCCCCGGACAGGGGGAGTTGACACAGATACGCAGTATTTT
d_gene: TRBD1; abundance: .; v_gene: TRBV15; len: 14; j_gene: TRBJ2-1; CDR3aa: CATSGQGSYNEQFF; CDR3nt: TGTGCCACCAGCGGACAGGGGTCCTACAATGAGCAGTTCTTC
d_gene: .; abundance: few; v_gene: TRBV28; len: 15; j_gene: TRBJ2-5; CDR3aa: CASSSLGGSEETQYF; CDR3nt: TGTGCCAGCAGCTCCCTCGGGGGATCCGAAGAGACCCAGTACTTC
d_gene: TRBD1; abundance: .; v_gene: TRBV20-1; len: 16; j_gene: TRBJ2-2; CDR3aa: CSARDIGTADTGELFF; CDR3nt: TGCAGTGCTAGAGATATCGGGACAGCTGACACCGGGGAGCTGTTTTTT
d_gene: TRBD1; abundance: .; v_gene: TRBV7-8; len: 13; j_gene: TRBJ2-7; CDR3aa: CASSSRQGDEQYF; CDR3nt: TGTGCCAGCAGCTCTCGACAGGGCGACGAGCAGTACTTC
d_gene: TRBD1; abundance: .; v_gene: TRBV7-9; len: 13; j_gene: TRBJ2-1; CDR3aa: CATRQGASNEQFF; CDR3nt: TGTGCCACCCGACAGGGGGCTTCCAATGAGCAGTTCTTC
d_gene: TRBD1; abundance: .; v_gene: TRBV6-1; len: 15; j_gene: TRBJ1-2; CDR3aa: CASREGQGAGYGYTF; CDR3nt: TGTGCCAGCAGAGAGGGACAGGGGGCCGGGTATGGCTACACCTTC
d_gene: .; abundance: few; v_gene: TRBV20-1; len: 14; j_gene: TRBJ2-7; CDR3aa: CSARDLTGSDEQYF; CDR3nt: TGCAGTGCTAGAGATCTGACGGGCAGCGACGAGCAGTACTTC
d_gene: TRBD2; abundance: .; v_gene: TRBV20-1; len: 16; j_gene: TRBJ2-1; CDR3aa: CSARGPTSGGGNEQFF; CDR3nt: TGCAGTGCTAGAGGTCCGACTAGCGGGGGAGGGAATGAGCAGTTCTTC
d_gene: TRBD1; abundance: few; v_gene: TRBV3-1; len: 15; j_gene: TRBJ2-1; CDR3aa: CASSRSGQAYNEQFF; CDR3nt: TGTGCCAGCAGCCGTTCGGGACAGGCATACAATGAGCAGTTCTTC
d_gene: .; abundance: .; v_gene: TRBV7-9; len: 13; j_gene: TRBJ2-7; CDR3aa: CASRGEGTYEQYF; CDR3nt: TGTGCCAGCAGGGGAGAGGGGACGTACGAGCAGTACTTC
d_gene: TRBD2; abundance: .; v_gene: TRBV12-3/TRBV12-4; len: 15; j_gene: TRBJ2-5; CDR3aa: CASSFGAGGPETQYF; CDR3nt: TGTGCCAGCAGTTTCGGTGCGGGGGGGCCGGAGACCCAGTACTTC
d_gene: TRBD1; abundance: few; v_gene: TRBV6-1; len: 15; j_gene: TRBJ2-5; CDR3aa: CASPWDSSAQETQYF; CDR3nt: TGTGCCAGCCCCTGGGACAGCTCAGCGCAAGAGACCCAGTACTTC
d_gene: .; abundance: few; v_gene: TRBV12-5; len: 15; j_gene: TRBJ2-1; CDR3aa: CASGLVTATYNEQFF; CDR3nt: TGTGCTAGTGGTTTGGTGACGGCTACCTACAATGAGCAGTTCTTC
d_gene: .; abundance: .; v_gene: TRBV11-2; len: 14; j_gene: TRBJ2-5; CDR3aa: CASSPWAGQETQYF; CDR3nt: TGTGCCAGCAGCCCCTGGGCGGGGCAAGAGACCCAGTACTTC
d_gene: TRBD1; abundance: .; v_gene: TRBV5-1; len: 15; j_gene: TRBJ2-7; CDR3aa: CASSVSGTGLYEQYF; CDR3nt: TGCGCCAGCAGCGTCTCCGGGACAGGGCTCTACGAGCAGTACTTC
d_gene: .; abundance: .; v_gene: TRBV10-2; len: 13; j_gene: TRBJ1-5; CDR3aa: CASSESRDQPQHF; CDR3nt: TGCGCCAGCAGTGAGTCGAGGGATCAGCCCCAGCATTTT
d_gene: .; abundance: .; v_gene: TRBV6-5; len: 11; j_gene: TRBJ2-1; CDR3aa: CASSYEDEQFF; CDR3nt: TGTGCCAGCAGTTACGAGGATGAGCAGTTCTTC
d_gene: .; abundance: many; v_gene: TRBV7-6; len: 16; j_gene: TRBJ2-3; CDR3aa: CASSEASPLGTDTQYF; CDR3nt: TGTGCCAGCAGCGAGGCCAGTCCTTTGGGCACAGATACGCAGTATTTT
d_gene: .; abundance: .; v_gene: TRBV4-1; len: 20; j_gene: TRBJ1-5; CDR3aa: CASSQDLVRGAYSRNQPQHF; CDR3nt: TGCGCCAGCAGCCAAGACTTAGTCAGAGGGGCGTATAGCCGCAATCAGCCCCAGCATTTT
d_gene: .; abundance: .; v_gene: TRBV2; len: 16; j_gene: TRBJ1-5; CDR3aa: CASSVLGRSDNQPQHF; CDR3nt: TGTGCCAGCAGTGTATTAGGGCGGAGCGACAATCAGCCCCAGCATTTT
d_gene: .; abundance: few; v_gene: TRBV5-4; len: 16; j_gene: TRBJ1-3; CDR3aa: CASSLYSGGTGNTIYF; CDR3nt: TGTGCCAGCAGCCTTTACTCCGGAGGGACTGGAAACACCATATATTTT
d_gene: .; abundance: .; v_gene: TRBV10-1; len: 15; j_gene: TRBJ2-5; CDR3aa: CASSHLRGPQETQYF; CDR3nt: TGCGCCAGCAGTCACCTTCGGGGGCCCCAAGAGACCCAGTACTTC
d_gene: .; abundance: few; v_gene: TRBV2; len: 13; j_gene: TRBJ2-1; CDR3aa: CASSDPRYNEQFF; CDR3nt: TGTGCCAGCAGTGACCCAAGATACAATGAGCAGTTCTTC
d_gene: .; abundance: few; v_gene: TRBV24-1; len: 11; j_gene: TRBJ2-3; CDR3aa: CATRDLWTQYF; CDR3nt: TGTGCCACCAGGGACTTGTGGACGCAGTATTTT
d_gene: .; abundance: .; v_gene: TRBV12-3/TRBV12-4; len: 14; j_gene: TRBJ2-3; CDR3aa: CASTPGRSTDTQYF; CDR3nt: TGTGCCAGCACCCCGGGACGGTCAACAGATACGCAGTATTTT
d_gene: TRBD2; abundance: .; v_gene: TRBV4-1; len: 15; j_gene: TRBJ2-1; CDR3aa: CASSQDSGGRNEQFF; CDR3nt: TGCGCCAGCAGCCAAGATAGCGGGGGGCGAAATGAGCAGTTCTTC
d_gene: .; abundance: few; v_gene: TRBV20-1; len: 13; j_gene: TRBJ2-2; CDR3aa: CSAPEGRLPELFF; CDR3nt: TGCAGTGCTCCCGAAGGGCGGCTGCCGGAGCTGTTTTTT
d_gene: .; abundance: .; v_gene: TRBV6-1; len: 15; j_gene: TRBJ2-7; CDR3aa: CASSPQGRRTYEQYF; CDR3nt: TGTGCCAGCAGCCCCCAGGGGAGAAGGACCTACGAGCAGTACTTC
d_gene: .; abundance: .; v_gene: TRBV12-3/TRBV12-4; len: 15; j_gene: TRBJ2-1; CDR3aa: CASSLVPWGYNEQFF; CDR3nt: TGTGCCAGCAGTTTAGTTCCTTGGGGTTACAATGAGCAGTTCTTC
d_gene: .; abundance: few; v_gene: TRBV12-3/TRBV12-4; len: 14; j_gene: TRBJ2-3; CDR3aa: CASSSPSLADTQYF; CDR3nt: TGTGCCAGCAGTTCCCCATCATTGGCAGATACGCAGTATTTT
d_gene: TRBD2; abundance: few; v_gene: TRBV6-2/TRBV6-3; len: 16; j_gene: TRBJ2-3; CDR3aa: CASSSRLAGFTDTQYF; CDR3nt: TGTGCCAGCAGTAGCAGACTAGCGGGGTTCACAGATACGCAGTATTTT
d_gene: TRBD1; abundance: few; v_gene: TRBV28; len: 15; j_gene: TRBJ2-3; CDR3aa: CASSLLDRGPDTQYF; CDR3nt: TGTGCCAGCAGTTTATTGGACAGGGGGCCAGATACGCAGTATTTT
d_gene: .; abundance: many; v_gene: TRBV2; len: 17; j_gene: TRBJ1-3; CDR3aa: CASSEIRGDFSGNTIYF; CDR3nt: TGTGCCAGCAGTGAGATCCGGGGGGACTTCTCTGGAAACACCATATATTTT
d_gene: .; abundance: few; v_gene: TRBV12-3/TRBV12-4; len: 11; j_gene: TRBJ2-5; CDR3aa: CASTIRGTQYF; CDR3nt: TGTGCCAGCACCATCCGGGGGACCCAGTACTTC
d_gene: .; abundance: few; v_gene: TRBV2; len: 15; j_gene: TRBJ1-5; CDR3aa: CASSEGIYSNQPQHF; CDR3nt: TGTGCCAGCAGTGAGGGCATTTATAGCAATCAGCCCCAGCATTTT
d_gene: .; abundance: .; v_gene: TRBV30; len: 15; j_gene: TRBJ2-5; CDR3aa: CAWSAGLGVGETQYF; CDR3nt: TGTGCCTGGAGTGCAGGGTTAGGGGTAGGGGAGACCCAGTACTTC
d_gene: TRBD2; abundance: .; v_gene: TRBV9; len: 16; j_gene: TRBJ2-1; CDR3aa: CASSDLAGTVHNEQFF; CDR3nt: TGTGCCAGCAGCGATTTAGCGGGGACGGTCCACAATGAGCAGTTCTTC
d_gene: TRBD2; abundance: .; v_gene: TRBV27; len: 15; j_gene: TRBJ2-1; CDR3aa: CASSQGTSGRNEHFF; CDR3nt: TGTGCCAGCAGTCAGGGAACTAGCGGACGCAATGAGCATTTCTTC
d_gene: .; abundance: few; v_gene: TRBV18; len: 12; j_gene: TRBJ2-7; CDR3aa: CASSPVTDEQYF; CDR3nt: TGTGCCAGCTCACCAGTTACGGACGAGCAGTACTTC
d_gene: .; abundance: .; v_gene: TRBV10-3; len: 15; j_gene: TRBJ2-7; CDR3aa: CAISDGPSTSGEQYF; CDR3nt: TGTGCCATCAGTGATGGCCCCTCGACCAGCGGCGAGCAGTACTTC
d_gene: TRBD1; abundance: many; v_gene: TRBV20-1; len: 14; j_gene: TRBJ2-7; CDR3aa: CSARDLDRGYEQYF; CDR3nt: TGCAGTGCTAGAGATCTAGACAGGGGCTACGAGCAGTACTTC
d_gene: .; abundance: .; v_gene: TRBV6-1; len: 14; j_gene: TRBJ2-7; CDR3aa: CASSEPDYTYEQYF; CDR3nt: TGTGCCAGCAGTGAACCCGACTATACCTACGAGCAGTACTTC